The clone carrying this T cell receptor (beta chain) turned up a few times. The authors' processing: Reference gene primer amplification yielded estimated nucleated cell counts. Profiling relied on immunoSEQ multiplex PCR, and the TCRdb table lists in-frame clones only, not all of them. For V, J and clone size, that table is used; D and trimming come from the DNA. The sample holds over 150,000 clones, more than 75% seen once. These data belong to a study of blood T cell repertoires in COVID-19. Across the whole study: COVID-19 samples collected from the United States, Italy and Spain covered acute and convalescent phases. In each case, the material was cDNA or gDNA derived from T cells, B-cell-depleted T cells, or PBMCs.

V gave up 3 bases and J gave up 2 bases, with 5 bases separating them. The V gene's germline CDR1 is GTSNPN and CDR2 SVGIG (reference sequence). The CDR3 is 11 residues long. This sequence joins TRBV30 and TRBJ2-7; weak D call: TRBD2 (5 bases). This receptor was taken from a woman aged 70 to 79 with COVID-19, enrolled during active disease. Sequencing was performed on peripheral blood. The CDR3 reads CAWRGAYEQYF. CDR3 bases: TGTGCCTGGAGGGGAGCCTACGAGCAGTACTTC.